This T cell receptor beta chain is drawn from a study of blood T cell repertoires in COVID-19. Study-level background: Acute and convalescent COVID-19 specimens originated in the United States, Italy and Spain. The cDNA or gDNA used as material had been derived from T cells, B-cell-depleted T cells, or PBMCs.

Germline V gene lookup returns CDR1 MGHDK and CDR2 SYGVNS. The V end lost 3 bases, the J end lost 2 bases, and 11 bases lay between the germline ends. There are 14 residues in the CDR3. Seattle patients were enrolled during active infection and followed longitudinally. In the source study's methods: Counts of nucleated cells, estimated from reference gene primer amplification, were obtained. Method: immunoSEQ multiplex PCR; TCRdb's copy keeps in-frame clones and lacks some. D and trimming were read from the DNA, whereas the V and J calls and clone size are those reported in that table. Of some 260,000 clones listed, around nine tenths are singletons.

This clonotype originated in a woman in her seventies with COVID-19, enrolled during active disease. The sequencing sample was made of peripheral blood. V is TRBV25-1 and J is TRBJ2-7; D remains unclear. DNA for the CDR3: TGTGCCAGCAGTGACCCCTCTGCAGCCTACGAGCAGTACTTC. Its protein is CASSDPSAAYEQYF.